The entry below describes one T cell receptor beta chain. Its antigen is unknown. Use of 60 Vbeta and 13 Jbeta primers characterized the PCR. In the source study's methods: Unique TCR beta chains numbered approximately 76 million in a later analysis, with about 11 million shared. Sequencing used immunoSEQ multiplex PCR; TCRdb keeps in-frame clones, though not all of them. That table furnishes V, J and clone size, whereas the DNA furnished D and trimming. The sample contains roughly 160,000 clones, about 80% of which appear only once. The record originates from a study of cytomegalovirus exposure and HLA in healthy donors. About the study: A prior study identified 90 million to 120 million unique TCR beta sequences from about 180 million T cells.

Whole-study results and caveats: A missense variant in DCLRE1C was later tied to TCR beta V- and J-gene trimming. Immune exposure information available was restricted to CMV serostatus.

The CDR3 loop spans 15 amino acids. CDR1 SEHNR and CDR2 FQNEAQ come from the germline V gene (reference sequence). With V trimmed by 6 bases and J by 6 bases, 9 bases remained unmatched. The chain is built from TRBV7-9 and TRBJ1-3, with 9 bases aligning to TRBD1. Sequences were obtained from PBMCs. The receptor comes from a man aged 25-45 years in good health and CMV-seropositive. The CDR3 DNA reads TGTGCCAGCAGTTTCGCGGGACAGGGTGTAAACACCATATATTTT. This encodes CASSFAGQGVNTIYF.